This TCR beta chain was identified in a study of T cell responses to AZD1222 COVID-19 vaccine (dated by TCRdb to the early 2020s). About the full investigation: AZD1222 recipients whose second dose came at about 4 weeks and those whose second dose came at about 12 weeks were combined into one group, since spike-specific TCR depth and breadth did not differ between the two schedules. A total of under 250 trial participants underwent TCR sequencing, of whom approximately 200 had received two doses of AZD1222 and some 25 had received two doses of the MenACWY control vaccine. Enrollment into the trials was organized by age into subgroups of 18-55, 56-69 and 70-plus years, and those subgroups contained roughly 150, 30 and 60 TCR-sequenced participants, respectively. Broad study findings and their caveats: After two AZD1222 doses, both the breadth and the depth of spike-specific TCRs were significantly higher than at day 0 and than in MenACWY recipients. The 56-69-year group was small, and its depth increase did not reach significance, likely because of low power. Reportedly, close to half of the unique spike-specific TCRs recognized epitopes lying outside the regions that are mutated in the B.1.351 and B.1.1.7 variants. Conclusions about previously exposed vaccinees were limited because only a handful of AZD1222 recipients were SARS-CoV-2 seropositive at baseline. CD4 TCRs associated with the vaccine covered the entire spike protein, and the dominant responses were in regions 160-218 and 743-854. Participants were mostly white British, with more females than males. The authors suggested clonal diversity may have been underestimated. No day 14 peak-response samples were available, so repertoires were characterized only after the peak T cell response.

From the cysteine up to the phenylalanine, the CDR3 has a length of 16 residues. The CDR3 DNA has 48 bases and is translated from base 1. Trimming costs V 3 bases and J 4 bases, and their ends lie 15 bases apart. The germline V gene supplies CDR1 MGHDK and CDR2 SYGVNS. The CDR3 regions of human TCRbeta chains were analyzed by immunosequencing. The study's own analysis went as follows. Repertoire TCRs were checked for matches against a reference library of SARS-CoV-2-specific TCRs that had been generated using the MIRA antigen-specificity platform. Breadth was defined as the fraction of unique TCRs that were SARS-CoV-2-associated, and depth was defined as the fraction of total T cells that were SARS-CoV-2-associated. Each spike-specific TCR was assigned to its reactive spike region and to a CD4 or CD8 class using the MIRA data. Log10-transformed breadth and depth values were compared by one-way ANOVA with Sidak's multiple comparisons tests. In its TCRdb copy, this immuneACCESS table keeps in-frame sequences only and misses some clones. Where compared with another copy, unresolved V genes explain less than half of these, and the others have no known cause. D and trimming come from the DNA, and the V and J calls and clone size come from that table. This sample comprises fewer than 150,000 clones, roughly 88% of them detected only once. Of the sample, roughly 3% falls within the top ten clones.

In the paper's terms, the time point label means: baseline before first vaccination. The vaccinee samples were drawn from two UK trials, COV001 and COV002, one of which was a single-blind randomized controlled phase 2/3 trial testing AZD1222 (ChAdOx1 nCoV-19) in healthy adults. For TCRbeta chain sequencing, PBMC samples were collected from trial participants at day 0 and at day 28 after the second dose. On this clone itself: This clone's antigen is unknown. No base qualities exist here, and no much larger clone lies one base off it.

This TCR came from an adult in good health. The V and J segments used are TRBV25-1 and TRBJ2-2, with the D gene too uncertain to name. The sample consisted of peripheral blood, taken on day 0 of AZD1222 vaccination. The sequenced DNA: TGTGCCAGCAGTGATAGGGCTGACACTTTCACCGGGGAGCTGTTTTTT. Translation gives CASSDRADTFTGELFF. Full variable domain (CDR3 extended with the reference TRBV25-1 and TRBJ2-2 proteins): EADIYQTPRYLVIGTGKKITLECSQTMGHDKMYWYQQDPGMELHLIHYSYGVNSTEKGDLSSESTVSRIRTEHFPLTLESARPSHTSQYLCASSDRADTFTGELFFGEGSRLTVL.